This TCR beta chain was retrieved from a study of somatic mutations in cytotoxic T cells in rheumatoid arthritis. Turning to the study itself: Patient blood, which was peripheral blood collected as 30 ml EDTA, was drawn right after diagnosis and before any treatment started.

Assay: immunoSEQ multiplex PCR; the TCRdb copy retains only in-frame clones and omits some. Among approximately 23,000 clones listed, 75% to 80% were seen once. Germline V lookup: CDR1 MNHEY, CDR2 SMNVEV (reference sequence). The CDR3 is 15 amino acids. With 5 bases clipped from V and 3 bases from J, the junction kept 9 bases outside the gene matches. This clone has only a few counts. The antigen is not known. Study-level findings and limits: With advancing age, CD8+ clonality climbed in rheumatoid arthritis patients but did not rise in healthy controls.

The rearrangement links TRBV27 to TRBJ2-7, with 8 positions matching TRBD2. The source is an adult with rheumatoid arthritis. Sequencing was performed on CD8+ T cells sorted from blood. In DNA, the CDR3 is TGTGCCAGCAGTCCCACGGGCGGGGGGTTCTACGAGCAGTACTTC. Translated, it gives CASSPTGGGFYEQYF.